This passage covers 28 T cell receptor beta chains from one sample sequenced in a study of T cell repertoires in cytomegalovirus infection. One entry per CDR3 protein, called by TCRdb with MiXCR from the reads. The repertoire consists of some 400,000 distinct CDR3 sequences, with over 15% occurring once and the leading ten covering 8.7%. The sequenced sample was PBMCs. These receptors were collected from a human donor in good health (CMV status not recorded). Some clones in this sample may be carry-over from other donors' samples.

This clonotype was found many times. The V gene is TRBV7-2, the J gene TRBJ2-5, with D perhaps given as TRBD1 or TRBD2 (6 bases each). Trimming removed 1 base at V and 1 base at J, with 16 bases between. Germline loops: CDR1 SGHTA, CDR2 FQGNSA. The CDR3 has 17 residues. CDR3 residues: CASSLDRGRTIQETQYF. The DNA of the CDR3 is TGTGCCAGCAGCTTAGACCGGGGGCGGACAATCCAAGAGACCCAGTACTTC.

The chain joins TRBV5-1 to TRBJ2-7, with a tentative D call TRBD2 (6 bases). V was shortened by 4 bases and J by 0 bases, with 8 bases between the two germline ends. CDR1 and CDR2 from the germline V gene are SGHRS and YFSETQ. The CDR3 consists of 13 residues. CDR3 sequence: CASSAGSSYEQYF. CDR3 nucleotides: TGCGCCAGCAGCGCGGGGAGCTCCTACGAGCAGTACTTC.

Comment on this clonotype: This may stem from a read error, because a much larger clone lies one nucleotide away. This rearrangement joins TRBV7-2 to TRBJ2-5; 10 nucleotides align to TRBD2. Trimming at V came to 8 bases and at J to 2 bases, leaving 8 bases not matched to a gene. Germline CDR1 reads SGHTA; CDR2 reads FQGNSA. This CDR3 has 15 residues. The CDR3 nucleotides are TGTGCCAGCTGTCCCGGACTAGCGGATCAAGAGACCCAGTACTTC. Translated: CASCPGLADQETQYF.

The chain couples TRBV7-2 to TRBJ2-7; D is uncertain. V dropped 0 bases and J dropped 3 bases, with 9 bases sitting between them. CDR3 size: 14 residues. Germline lookup yields CDR1 SGHTA and CDR2 FQGNSA. CDR3 residues: CASSLAKGNYEQYF. CDR3 DNA sequence: TGTGCCAGCAGCTTAGCAAAGGGAAACTACGAGCAGTACTTC.

This clonotype was detected many times. This chain connects TRBV2 to TRBJ2-3, with 10 nucleotides matching TRBD2. Trimming at V came to 5 bases and at J to 2 bases, leaving 7 bases not matched to a gene. The CDR3 has 16 residues. The germline V gene has CDR1 SNHLY and CDR2 FYNNEI. The CDR3 here is CASSLSGRAPTDTQYF. In nucleotides, the CDR3 is TGTGCCAGCAGTTTGAGCGGGAGGGCCCCCACAGATACGCAGTATTTT.

This clonotype was seen many times. V gene TRBV7-2 combines with J gene TRBJ1-5; D may be TRBD1 (5 bases). Trimming pared 5 bases from V and 8 bases from J, leaving 13 bases between. Germline assignment: CDR1 SGHTA and CDR2 FQGNSA. The CDR3 is made up of 13 amino acids. This CDR3 is CASSLRGEKPQHF. DNA of the CDR3: TGTGCCAGCAGCCTGCGAGGGGAGAAGCCCCAGCATTTT.

This clonotype was seen ten or more times. The chain uses TRBV2 and TRBJ2-7; D may be TRBD2 (6 bases). This CDR3 has 12 amino acids. Trimming removed 6 bases from V and 3 bases from J, with 9 bases in between. Germline loops: CDR1 SNHLY, CDR2 FYNNEI. In DNA, the CDR3 is TGTGCCAGCAGAAGGGACTTCTACGAGCAGTACTTC. It encodes CASRRDFYEQYF.

This clonotype has a count of ten or more. This rearrangement joins TRBV7-2 to TRBJ2-5, with TRBD1 as a possible D gene (5 bases). Trimming removed 5 bases at V and 7 bases at J, with 14 bases between. Germline V CDR1 and CDR2: SGHTA, FQGNSA. The CDR3 has 13 amino acids. CDR3 in DNA: TGTGCCAGCAGCATCTTAGGGGAAGGGACCCAGTACTTC. It codes for CASSILGEGTQYF. Using reference TRBV7-2 and TRBJ2-5 for the parts outside the CDR3, the full variable domain is GAGVSQSPSNKVTEKGKDVELRCDPISGHTALYWYRQSLGQGLEFLIYFQGNSAPDKSGLPSDRFSAERTGGSVSTLTIQRTQQEDSAVYLCASSILGEGTQYFGPGTRLLVL.

This clonotype was counted many times. The rearrangement links TRBV7-2 to TRBJ2-3; 8 nucleotides line up with TRBD1. The length of the CDR3 is 17 residues. Unmatched junction bases numbered 8, after V lost 3 bases and J lost 0 bases. CDR1 SGHTA and CDR2 FQGNSA come from the germline V gene. CDR3 DNA: TGTGCCAGCAGCTTCACCATCCGGGACAGGAGCACAGATACGCAGTATTTT. Translated, it gives CASSFTIRDRSTDTQYF.

The CDR3 sequence is CASSGWRKGSSYNEQFF. As DNA, the CDR3 is TGTGCCAGCAGCGGTTGGAGGAAGGGGAGCTCCTACAATGAGCAGTTCTTC. This chain uses TRBV9 with TRBJ2-1; possibly TRBD1 or TRBD2 for D (5 bases each). The V end lost 3 bases, the J end lost 0 bases, and 16 bases lay between the germline ends. Germline-derived CDR1 and CDR2 are SGDLS and YYNGEE. This CDR3 is built from 17 residues.

At least ten counts were recorded for this clonotype. V gene TRBV5-1 combines with J gene TRBJ2-7, with 9 bases lining up with TRBD1. CDR1 SGHRS and CDR2 YFSETQ come from the germline V gene. The junction had 6 bases not matched to a gene; V was cut back by 4 bases and J by 4 bases. The CDR3 sequence is 14 residues long. The chain's CDR3 is CASSPRQGGYEQYF. CDR3 nucleotide sequence: TGCGCCAGCAGCCCTAGACAGGGGGGATACGAGCAGTACTTC.

The gene calls are TRBV6-5 and TRBJ1-2, with D perhaps TRBD1 (5 bases). CDR1 is MNHEY, CDR2 SVGAGI, per germline. Trimming took off 6 bases at V and 8 bases at J, with 16 bases between the two ends. CDR3 length equals 13 residues. The CDR3 DNA reads as TGTGCCAGCAGAATGACGAGGAACAGGGGCTACACCTTC. This codes for CASRMTRNRGYTF.

The sample holds many counts of this clonotype. The chain combines TRBV7-2 with TRBJ2-5; TRBD1 might be the D (5 bases). CDR1 and CDR2 (germline): SGHTA, FQGNSA. This CDR3 is built from 14 residues. V shed 5 bases and J shed 5 bases, with 15 bases lying between them. For the CDR3, the DNA is TGTGCCAGCAGCCGAATGGGGCCGGGTGAGACCCAGTACTTC. Protein: CASSRMGPGETQYF.

The table lists this clonotype with a few counts. The chain links TRBV7-2 to TRBJ1-4; D gene uncertain. The V gene lost 1 base and the J gene lost 10 bases, with 4 bases spanning the gap. Germline CDR1 SGHTA, CDR2 FQGNSA. The length of the CDR3 is 11 residues. The CDR3 bases are TGTGCCAGCAGCTTAGACAGAAAACTGTTTTTT. It translates to CASSLDRKLFF. Supplemented by reference TRBV7-2 and TRBJ1-4, the full variable domain reads GAGVSQSPSNKVTEKGKDVELRCDPISGHTALYWYRQSLGQGLEFLIYFQGNSAPDKSGLPSDRFSAERTGGSVSTLTIQRTQQEDSAVYLCASSLDRKLFFGSGTQLSVL.

Ten or more counts support this clonotype. The chain couples TRBV7-2 to TRBJ2-5; tentative D call: TRBD2 (7 bases). Germline V lookup: CDR1 SGHTA, CDR2 FQGNSA. This CDR3 spans 13 amino acids. Trimming pared 5 bases from V and 5 bases from J, leaving 12 bases between. The DNA of the CDR3 is TGTGCCAGCAGCCAGGGGAGGGAGGAGACCCAGTACTTC. This translates into CASSQGREETQYF.

This clonotype was counted between two and nine times. This chain uses TRBV7-2 with TRBJ1-5, with no clear D. V was pared by 5 bases and J by 4 bases, with 15 bases between. The CDR3 sequence is 15 residues long. CDR1 and CDR2 from the germline V gene are SGHTA and FQGNSA. The CDR3 loop is CASSLRVRGNQPQHF. CDR3 bases: TGTGCCAGCAGCCTACGTGTTCGGGGAAATCAGCCCCAGCATTTT.

This clonotype was counted ten times or more. This chain joins TRBV12-3 or TRBV12-4 and TRBJ1-3; no definite D call. V was trimmed by 5 bases and J by 0 bases, leaving 17 bases between them. This CDR3 has 17 residues. The DNA for the CDR3 is TGTGCCAGCAGTCGCCGACCCGGCGCGAGCTCTGGAAACACCATATATTTT. The encoded protein is CASSRRPGASSGNTIYF.

This clonotype was picked up a small number of times. The chain combines TRBV7-8 with TRBJ2-5, with TRBD1 matching 9 bases. V shed 5 bases and J 5 bases; nucleotides not matched to a gene: 6. Germline CDR1 reads SGHVS; CDR2 reads FQNEAQ. CDR3 size: 14 residues. The CDR3 is CASSLTGGWETQYF. The CDR3 bases are TGTGCCAGCAGCCTAACAGGGGGCTGGGAGACCCAGTACTTC.

This clonotype occurred a few times. The rearrangement joins TRBV5-4 to TRBJ2-3, with 12 nucleotides matching TRBD2. Losses at the gene ends were 1 base for V and 3 bases for J; bases not matched to a gene: 6. Germline CDR1 SGHNT, CDR2 YYREEE (reference sequence). This CDR3 has 17 residues. CDR3 region: CASSLKLAGGRTDTQYF. The CDR3 DNA sequence: TGTGCCAGCAGCTTGAAACTAGCGGGAGGTAGGACAGATACGCAGTATTTT.

This chain connects TRBV7-2 to TRBJ1-1, with a weak D call TRBD1 (5 bases). Trimming removed 5 bases from V and 3 bases from J, with 13 bases in between. The CDR3 length is 14 residues. Germline V gives CDR1 SGHTA, CDR2 FQGNSA. DNA for the CDR3: TGTGCCAGCAGCCCGGCCGGGGGTTACACTGAAGCTTTCTTT. Protein product: CASSPAGGYTEAFF. Full variable domain (rest looked up from reference TRBV7-2 and TRBJ1-1): GAGVSQSPSNKVTEKGKDVELRCDPISGHTALYWYRQSLGQGLEFLIYFQGNSAPDKSGLPSDRFSAERTGGSVSTLTIQRTQQEDSAVYLCASSPAGGYTEAFFGQGTRLTVV.

This clonotype has just a few counts. The chain links TRBV5-6 to TRBJ1-1; D is uncertain. With 0 bases removed from V and 6 bases from J, the gap between germline ends came to 9 bases. Germline V gene sequence: CDR1 SGHDT, CDR2 YYEEEE. This CDR3 has 13 amino acids. CDR3 loop: CASSLGWTAEAFF. DNA of the CDR3: TGTGCCAGCAGCTTGGGATGGACGGCTGAAGCTTTCTTT.

The sample holds a few counts of this clonotype. The chain is built from TRBV6-8 and TRBJ2-7; tentative D call: TRBD1 (6 bases). The V end lost 7 bases, the J end lost 4 bases, and 11 bases lay between the germline ends. CDR3 size: 12 residues. The germline V gene encodes CDR1 MNHGY and CDR2 SAAAGT. CDR3: CASTGAEYEQYF. The CDR3 nucleotides read TGTGCCAGCACAGGGGCCGAGTACGAGCAGTACTTC.

Many counts were recorded for this clonotype. The chain links TRBV6-2 or TRBV6-3 to TRBJ2-1, with 7 bases aligning to TRBD1. The germline V gene has CDR1 MNHEY and CDR2 SVGEGT. This CDR3 comprises 16 residues. V shed 6 bases, J shed 1 base, and the junction held 9 bases outside the gene matches. The DNA for the CDR3 is TGTGCCAGCAGGACTCTTTGGGACAGATCCTACAATGAGCAGTTCTTC. This translates into CASRTLWDRSYNEQFF.

This clonotype has ten or more counts. The V gene is TRBV7-2, the J gene TRBJ2-5; D is perhaps TRBD2 (5 bases). Germline V gene sequence: CDR1 SGHTA, CDR2 FQGNSA. The CDR3 sequence is 15 residues long. Trimming took off 2 bases at V and 1 base at J, with 11 bases between the two ends. The DNA for the CDR3 is TGTGCCAGCAGCTTAAACGCGGGTACCCAAGAGACCCAGTACTTC. Encoded protein: CASSLNAGTQETQYF. Full variable domain (rest looked up from reference TRBV7-2 and TRBJ2-5): GAGVSQSPSNKVTEKGKDVELRCDPISGHTALYWYRQSLGQGLEFLIYFQGNSAPDKSGLPSDRFSAERTGGSVSTLTIQRTQQEDSAVYLCASSLNAGTQETQYFGPGTRLLVL.

This clonotype was seen a few times. CDR3 sequence (DNA): TGTGCCAGCAGCTACTCCGGGACAGTAACCTACGAGCAGTACTTC. Translated, it gives CASSYSGTVTYEQYF. The chain employs TRBV5-5 and TRBJ2-7; 7 nucleotides agree with TRBD1. Germline V gene lookup returns CDR1 SGHKS and CDR2 YYEKEE (reference sequence). V dropped 3 bases and J dropped 2; count of bases not matched to a gene: 8. The CDR3 has 15 amino acids.

Comments on this clonotype: One end of the junction does not line up with germline, which may come from a read error. The chain combines TRBV20-1 with TRBJ2-1; 9 bases align to TRBD2. The CDR3 runs 14 residues. Germline CDR1 reads DFQATT; CDR2 reads SNEGSKA (reference sequence). CDR3 sequence reads: CSAGRREGRNGQFF. The CDR3 DNA follows: TGCAGTGCCGGACGGCGGGAGGGCCGAAATGGGCAGTTCTTC.

This clonotype occurred a few times. This chain joins TRBV2 and TRBJ2-2; possibly TRBD2 for D (6 bases). The CDR3 sequence is 14 residues long. V was pared by 10 bases and J by 1 base, with 13 bases between. CDR1 is SNHLY, CDR2 FYNNEI, per germline. This CDR3 reads CATRSGRNTGELFF. The CDR3, as DNA: TGTGCCACTCGGAGCGGGCGGAACACCGGGGAGCTGTTTTTT.

There are many counts of this clonotype. V gene TRBV7-2 combines with J gene TRBJ2-5; 13 positions match TRBD2. Germline V gives CDR1 SGHTA, CDR2 FQGNSA. Trimming removed 4 bases from V and 2 bases from J; junction bases left unmatched: 4. This CDR3 has 16 amino acids. The CDR3: CASSSQLAGGQETQYF. The DNA for the CDR3 is TGTGCCAGCAGCTCGCAACTAGCGGGAGGGCAAGAGACCCAGTACTTC.